Each of the 32 T cell receptor beta chains below was sequenced from the same sample in a study of cytomegalovirus exposure and HLA in healthy donors. Researchers ran the PCR with 60 Vbeta and 13 Jbeta primers. Assay used: immunoSEQ multiplex PCR; TCRdb lists only in-frame clones, some missing. This sample has roughly 120,000 clones; around 79% occur once, and the top ten carry around 4%. Specimen: PBMCs. The receptors shown here come from a woman aged 40 to 50 in good health and CMV-seronegative.

The V and J genes are TRBV11-1 and TRBJ1-3, with D maybe TRBD1 (5 bases). Trimming pared 2 bases from V and 0 bases from J, leaving 8 bases between. CDR3 size: 15 residues. The germline V gene encodes CDR1 SGHAT and CDR2 FQDESV (reference sequence). The CDR3 DNA reads as TGTGCCAGCAGCTTAACCGACAGCTCTGGAAACACCATATATTTT. Residues: CASSLTDSSGNTIYF. Full variable domain (missing parts from reference TRBV11-1 and TRBJ1-3): EAEVAQSPRYKITEKSQAVAFWCDPISGHATLYWYRQILGQGPELLVQFQDESVVDDSQLPKDRFSAERLKGVDSTLKIQPAELGDSAMYLCASSLTDSSGNTIYFGEGSWLTVV.

This clone was recorded once. CDR3 sequence reads: CASSLWGGGRGEQYF. In DNA form, the CDR3 reads TGTGCCAGCAGCCTTTGGGGGGGAGGTAGAGGAGAGCAGTACTTC. The rearrangement links TRBV28 to TRBJ2-7; 7 bases fit TRBD2. CDR1 and CDR2 (germline): MDHEN, SYDVKM. This CDR3 comprises 15 residues. V shed 6 bases, J shed 7 bases, and the junction held 15 bases outside the gene matches.

The V and J genes are TRBV6-1 and TRBJ2-1; 7 bases agree with TRBD1. V was clipped by 5 bases and J by 1 base; unmatched bases: 2. The CDR3 is 14 amino acids. Germline values: CDR1 MNHNS, CDR2 SASEGT. The CDR3 nucleotides read TGTGCCAGCAGTCCGACAGGGTCCTACAATGAGCAGTTCTTC. Translated, it gives CASSPTGSYNEQFF.

This chain joins TRBV6-5 and TRBJ1-4, with TRBD1 matching over 7 bases. Unmatched junction bases numbered 2, after V lost 6 bases and J lost 4 bases. CDR1 is MNHEY, CDR2 SVGAGI, per germline. CDR3 size: 13 residues. The CDR3 bases are TGTGCCAGCAGGGGGGACAGTAATGAAAAACTGTTTTTT. Translation gives CASRGDSNEKLFF.

The V gene is TRBV6-6, the J gene TRBJ2-2, with D tentatively TRBD2 (5 bases). The CDR3 runs 15 residues. The V gene lost 1 base and the J gene lost 4 bases, with 10 bases spanning the gap. Germline CDR1 reads MNHNY; CDR2 reads SVGAGI (reference sequence). CDR3 in DNA: TGTGCCAGCAGTTACTTCCGGGATGGCACCGGGGAGCTGTTTTTT. Translating gives CASSYFRDGTGELFF.

The chain recombines TRBV9 with TRBJ1-2; D gene unclear. Trimming pared 0 bases from V and 3 bases from J, leaving 12 bases between. The CDR3 is 15 amino acids. Per germline, CDR1 SGDLS and CDR2 YYNGEE. DNA of the CDR3: TGTGCCAGCAGCGTAGGGCAGACTCCTGACTATGGCTACACCTTC. It yields the protein CASSVGQTPDYGYTF.

The V gene is TRBV7-2, the J gene TRBJ2-7, with D maybe TRBD2 (5 bases). The CDR3 spans 16 residues. Trimming took 1 base from V and 3 from J, leaving 16 bases between them. Germline V CDR1 and CDR2: SGHTA, FQGNSA. CDR3 sequence: CASSLVPDSRNYEQYF. The CDR3, as DNA: TGTGCCAGCAGCTTAGTCCCGGACTCCAGGAACTACGAGCAGTACTTC.

This sequence joins TRBV7-6 and TRBJ2-3; 8 nucleotides align to TRBD2. This CDR3 is 16 amino acids long. The V and J ends lost 1 base and 4 bases, in that order; junction bases with no gene match: 7. Germline CDR1 reads SGHVS; CDR2 reads FNYEAQ. The CDR3 sequence: CASSLDWGGGSDTQYF. In nucleotides, the CDR3 is TGTGCCAGCAGCTTAGATTGGGGCGGGGGGTCAGATACGCAGTATTTT.

The chain combines TRBV5-6 with TRBJ1-4, with 12 nucleotides matching TRBD1. The trim removed 3 bases at V and 7 bases at J, leaving 16 bases unmatched. The germline gives CDR1 SGHDT, CDR2 YYEEEE. This CDR3 is built from 19 residues. CDR3 nucleotides: TGTGCCAGCAGCTCGTCACCCGGGACAGGGGGCGTTAGAGGTGAAAAACTGTTTTTT. Translating gives CASSSSPGTGGVRGEKLFF.

This clone appeared a single time. The chain carries TRBV7-8 and TRBJ2-2; D is perhaps TRBD1 (5 bases). CDR1 is SGHVS, CDR2 FQNEAQ, per germline. The CDR3 covers 13 residues. The ends were cut back, 5 bases at V and 6 bases at J, with 10 bases in the middle. Here the CDR3 reads CASSGRVPGELFF. The CDR3 bases are TGTGCCAGCAGCGGCAGGGTTCCCGGGGAGCTGTTTTTT.

The CDR3 DNA is TGTGCCAGCAGTCGGGATAGCGGGGGGGCAGATACGCAGTATTTT. Its translation: CASSRDSGGADTQYF. The gene calls are TRBV5-4 and TRBJ2-3, with 11 bases matching TRBD2. This CDR3 has 15 residues. Germline V gives CDR1 SGHNT, CDR2 YYREEE (reference sequence). J gave up 4 bases and V 5 bases, and 6 bases lay outside the gene matches.

The V call is TRBV9, the J call TRBJ2-3; 9 bases match TRBD2. Germline V CDR1 and CDR2: SGDLS, YYNGEE. CDR3 length: 17 residues. V shed 2 bases and J 2 bases; nucleotides not matched to a gene: 9. CDR3 nucleotides: TGTGCCAGCAGCGTTATGAGTAGCGGGGGTTTCACAGATACGCAGTATTTT. Residues: CASSVMSSGGFTDTQYF.

This clone was recorded a few times. This chain links TRBV5-6 with TRBJ2-7; a weak D match, TRBD1 (6 bases). Germline lookup yields CDR1 SGHDT and CDR2 YYEEEE. This CDR3 region has 15 residues. V lost 0 bases, J lost 0 bases, and 10 bases lay in between. Here the CDR3 reads CASSLGGPSSYEQYF. The CDR3 DNA reads TGTGCCAGCAGCTTGGGGGGGCCGAGCTCCTACGAGCAGTACTTC. The full variable domain, completed using reference TRBV5-6 and TRBJ2-7, is DAGVTQSPTHLIKTRGQQVTLRCSPKSGHDTVSWYQQALGQGPQFIFQYYEEEERQRGNFPDRFSGHQFPNYSSELNVNALLLGDSALYLCASSLGGPSSYEQYFGPGTRLTVT.

This clone came up once. The rearrangement links TRBV10-1 to TRBJ2-3; D gene ambiguous. From germline, CDR1 is WNHNN and CDR2 SYGVQD (reference sequence). Trimming removed 11 bases from V and 0 bases from J, with 15 bases in between. The CDR3 runs 14 residues. The CDR3: CALPDFSSTDTQYF. CDR3 coding DNA: TGCGCCCTACCCGACTTCTCTAGCACAGATACGCAGTATTTT.

The chain has TRBV19 and TRBJ1-5; D is undetermined. The V end was cut by 6 bases, the J end by 0 bases, with 12 bases between. Germline V gene sequence: CDR1 LNHDA, CDR2 SQIVND (reference sequence). CDR3 size: 15 residues. Written as DNA, the CDR3 is TGTGCCAGTAGAGCGGCAGTCTATAGCAATCAGCCCCAGCATTTT. Residues: CASRAAVYSNQPQHF.

This chain uses TRBV7-2 with TRBJ2-5; perhaps TRBD1 as D (5 bases). Between the trimmed V and J ends, which lost 1 base and 1 base, there was a span of 19 bases. From germline, CDR1 is SGHTA and CDR2 FQGNSA. This CDR3 contains 18 residues. The CDR3 region is CASSLGGSAYLIQETQYF. CDR3 nucleotides: TGTGCCAGCAGCTTAGGGGGCTCGGCCTACCTCATCCAAGAGACCCAGTACTTC.

This sequence joins TRBV9 and TRBJ2-2, with 9 bases that match TRBD2. Germline lookup yields CDR1 SGDLS and CDR2 YYNGEE. This CDR3 is built from 19 residues. Losses at the gene ends were 0 bases for V and 5 bases for J; bases not matched to a gene: 14. CDR3: CASSVGLGGSGRGTGELFF. The CDR3 nucleotides read TGTGCCAGCAGCGTAGGTCTCGGGGGTAGCGGGAGAGGGACCGGGGAGCTGTTTTTT.

The CDR3: CASSPATRSSYEQYF. CDR3 bases: TGTGCCAGCAGCCCAGCTACTCGGAGCTCCTACGAGCAGTACTTC. V and J are TRBV7-9 and TRBJ2-7; D gene uncertain. The CDR3 consists of 15 residues. V was trimmed by 5 bases and J by 0 bases, leaving 14 bases between them. The germline V gene encodes CDR1 SEHNR and CDR2 FQNEAQ (reference sequence).

This CDR3 reads CASSLYETDEKLFF. The CDR3 DNA reads TGCGCCAGCAGCTTGTACGAGACAGACGAAAAACTGTTTTTT. The V call is TRBV5-1, the J call TRBJ1-4; perhaps TRBD1 as D (5 bases). Germline CDR1 reads SGHRS; CDR2 reads YFSETQ. Trimming shortened V by 1 base and J by 8 bases, and 12 bases separated the two germline ends. The CDR3 extends over 14 amino acids.

The chain combines TRBV12-2 with TRBJ1-3. TRBV12-2 is designated a pseudogene. The CDR3 loop spans 16 amino acids. Here the CDR3 reads CASRLAPPGSGNTIYF. CDR3 in DNA: TGTGCAAGTCGCTTAGCTCCCCCGGGCTCTGGAAACACCATATATTTT.

The rearrangement uses TRBV18 and TRBJ1-1, with TRBD1 as a possible D gene (5 bases). Trimming took off 6 bases at V and 5 bases at J, with 10 bases between the two ends. The CDR3 totals 12 residues. Looked up from germline, CDR1 is KGHSH and CDR2 is LQKENI. As DNA, the CDR3 is TGTGCCAGCTCCCCAGGGACTACTGAAGCTTTCTTT. Translated, it gives CASSPGTTEAFF.

As regards this clone: At one of its ends the junction is not consistent with the germline gene, which may arise from a read error. This chain uses TRBV5-1 with TRBJ1-4, with D maybe TRBD1 (6 bases). The germline V gene has CDR1 SGHRS and CDR2 YFSETQ. The CDR3 runs to 14 residues. The CDR3 nucleotides read TGCGCCAGCAGCCGTGACAGGATTAATGGAAAACTGTTTTTT. It specifies CASSRDRINGKLFF.

DNA of the CDR3: TGTGCCAGCAGAGCGGGAGCCCTCACAGATACGCAGTATTTT. Translation gives CASRAGALTDTQYF. J is TRBJ2-3 and V is TRBV9; 8 bases map to TRBD2. This CDR3 comprises 14 residues. The germline CDR1 and CDR2 sequences are SGDLS and YYNGEE. J gave up 2 bases and V 5 bases, and 4 bases lay outside the gene matches. Looking up the rest from reference TRBV9 and TRBJ2-3 gives the full variable domain: DSGVTQTPKHLITATGQRVTLRCSPRSGDLSVYWYQQSLDQGLQFLIQYYNGEERAKGNILERFSAQQFPDLHSELNLSSLELGDSALYFCASRAGALTDTQYFGPGTRLTVL.

In its sample, this clone was seen once. The V call is TRBV7-9, the J call TRBJ2-3, with 9 bases lining up with TRBD2. The CDR3 covers 15 residues. V lost 3 bases, J lost 4 bases, and 5 bases stayed unmatched. Germline CDR1 is SEHNR and CDR2 is FQNEAQ (reference sequence). The CDR3 is CASSFFGLASDTQYF. CDR3 in DNA: TGTGCCAGCAGCTTTTTCGGACTAGCGTCAGATACGCAGTATTTT.

The V and J genes are TRBV4-2 and TRBJ1-2; D gene unclear. The CDR3 has 13 residues. Germline CDR1 reads LGHNA; CDR2 reads YNFKEQ. Trimming cost V 0 bases and J 7 bases, with 9 bases left between them. Written as DNA, the CDR3 is TGTGCCAGCAGCCAAGATCGGGTCGGTGGCTACACCTTC. This encodes CASSQDRVGGYTF.

This sequence joins TRBV2 and TRBJ1-2, with 11 bases identical to TRBD1. Unmatched junction bases numbered 8, after V lost 6 bases and J lost 8 bases. Germline CDR1 and CDR2: SNHLY and FYNNEI. CDR3 size: 14 residues. CDR3 sequence reads: CASSPGTGGGGYTF. In DNA, the CDR3 is TGTGCCAGCAGCCCCGGGACAGGGGGAGGGGGCTACACCTTC.

In this sample, this clone turned up a few times. The rearrangement joins TRBV5-1 to TRBJ2-5, with 8 bases that match TRBD1. This CDR3 is built from 14 residues. V dropped 2 bases and J dropped 5; count of bases not matched to a gene: 5. Germline CDR1 and CDR2: SGHRS and YFSETQ. The CDR3 sequence: CASSFQGAAETQYF. CDR3 DNA: TGCGCCAGCAGCTTCCAGGGGGCGGCGGAGACCCAGTACTTC.

The rearrangement links TRBV19 to TRBJ2-7; D might be TRBD2 (6 bases). CDR3 length: 16 amino acids. Germline V CDR1 and CDR2: LNHDA, SQIVND (reference sequence). V gave up 5 bases and J gave up 0 bases, with 17 bases separating them. Here the CDR3 reads CASSSETSESSYEQYF. The CDR3 DNA reads as TGTGCCAGTAGTTCCGAGACTAGTGAGAGCTCCTACGAGCAGTACTTC.

This CDR3 reads CASRGGTSGNSRSYEQYF. The CDR3 DNA is TGTGCCAGCCGCGGTGGGACTAGCGGGAACAGCAGGTCCTACGAGCAGTACTTC. The chain uses TRBV28 and TRBJ2-7; TRBD2 agrees at 13 bases. The germline gives CDR1 MDHEN, CDR2 SYDVKM. V shed 8 bases and J 1 base; nucleotides not matched to a gene: 14. The CDR3 is 18 residues long.

This clone has just a few counts. The chain couples TRBV19 to TRBJ2-1; 8 bases fit TRBD2. The CDR3 has 15 amino acids. Germline assignment: CDR1 LNHDA and CDR2 SQIVND (reference sequence). Losses at the gene ends were 4 bases for V and 5 bases for J; bases not matched to a gene: 7. CDR3 amino acids: CASSTPTSANNEQFF. CDR3 nucleotide sequence: TGTGCCAGTAGTACCCCGACTAGCGCTAACAATGAGCAGTTCTTC.

In this sample, this clone turned up a few times. This rearrangement joins TRBV4-1 to TRBJ2-7; D might be TRBD2 (6 bases). Trimming took 1 base from V and 0 from J, leaving 10 bases between them. The CDR3 runs 15 residues. Germline-derived CDR1 and CDR2 are MGHRA and YSYEKL. CDR3 bases: TGCGCCAGCAGCCAAGTAGCGGAGAGCTCCTACGAGCAGTACTTC. It translates to CASSQVAESSYEQYF.

The chain employs TRBV28 and TRBJ1-1, with D tentatively TRBD1 (6 bases). The ends were cut back, 6 bases at V and 1 base at J, with 15 bases in the middle. From germline, CDR1 is MDHEN and CDR2 SYDVKM. The CDR3 is 15 residues long. In nucleotides, the CDR3 is TGTGCCAGCAGGGTTGAGGGAGGGGGGAACACTGAAGCTTTCTTT. Translation: CASRVEGGGNTEAFF. The entire variable domain, with the rest obtained from reference TRBV28 and TRBJ1-1, is as follows: DVKVTQSSRYLVKRTGEKVFLECVQDMDHENMFWYRQDPGLGLRLIYFSYDVKMKEKGDIPEGYSVSREKKERFSLILESASTNQTSMYLCASRVEGGGNTEAFFGQGTRLTVV.